The 11 T cell receptor beta chains given below trace back to one sample, sequenced in a study of shared clonotypes between healthy human individuals (dated by TCRdb to the early 2020s). Library creation used the immunoSEQ multiplex PCR assay. TCRdb mirrors the immuneACCESS table, restricted to in-frame sequences. Some clones are absent from its copies; in checked studies, under half trace to an unresolved V gene, and the reason for the others is unknown. This sample comprises about 2.4 million clones, under 95% of them detected only once. Jointly, the top ten make up 0.36% of the sample. The sample comprised naive CD4+ T cells from PBMCs. The cell subset or site label here, explained by the study, means: CD45RA+ positively selected. The receptor set was obtained from a man aged 18 to 30 in good health. Some clones in this sample may be carry-over from other donors' samples.

This rearrangement joins TRBV30 to TRBJ2-7, with D tentatively TRBD2 (5 bases). The length of the CDR3 is 11 residues. The V gene lost 5 bases and the J gene lost 7 bases, with 12 bases spanning the gap. Germline loops: CDR1 GTSNPN, CDR2 SVGIG (reference sequence). Here the CDR3 reads CAWARVEEQYF. The CDR3 DNA reads as TGTGCCTGGGCGAGGGTTGAGGAGCAGTACTTC.

The chain couples TRBV5-1 to TRBJ1-3, with D possibly TRBD1 on 6 matching bases. Deletions cut 6 bases from V and 0 bases from J, with 13 bases between. Germline V CDR1 and CDR2: SGHRS, YFSETQ. This CDR3 has 15 residues. The CDR3 DNA is TGCGCCAGCACCTCAGGACAGAGCTCTGGAAACACCATATATTTT. Protein: CASTSGQSSGNTIYF.

In this sample, this clone turned up once. This chain joins TRBV28 and TRBJ1-2; a weak D match, TRBD1 (5 bases). The CDR3 covers 16 residues. Trimming took off 3 bases at V and 3 bases at J, with 17 bases between the two ends. The germline gives CDR1 MDHEN, CDR2 SYDVKM. CDR3 nucleotide sequence: TGTGCCAGCAGTTTCCCCCGGGCGGGGCCCTACTATGGCTACACCTTC. Translation: CASSFPRAGPYYGYTF.

The rearrangement uses TRBV4-1 and TRBJ1-4; a weak D match, TRBD1 (5 bases). Germline lookup yields CDR1 MGHRA and CDR2 YSYEKL. The CDR3 covers 19 residues. With 0 bases removed from V and 0 bases from J, the gap between germline ends came to 17 bases. The CDR3 sequence is CASSQDGYRFEATNEKLFF. The CDR3 bases are TGCGCCAGCAGCCAAGATGGCTACAGGTTCGAGGCAACTAATGAAAAACTGTTTTTT.

The V and J genes are TRBV19 and TRBJ2-7, with TRBD1 as a possible D gene (5 bases). This CDR3 has 16 amino acids. Trimming removed 3 bases from V and 5 bases from J, with 20 bases in between. Germline V CDR1 and CDR2: LNHDA, SQIVND (reference sequence). The CDR3 region is CASSIHRATLGDEQYF. The CDR3 bases are TGTGCCAGTAGTATTCACCGAGCAACCTTAGGGGACGAGCAGTACTTC.

This rearrangement joins TRBV4-2 to TRBJ2-5, with D perhaps matching TRBD2 (6 bases). The germline V and J ends were trimmed by 1 base and 5 bases, with 17 bases remaining between them. This CDR3 is 16 amino acids long. Germline CDR1 is LGHNA and CDR2 is YNFKEQ. CDR3 coding DNA: TGTGCCAGCAGCCAAGTTTCGGGCGGCGGGGTCGAGACCCAGTACTTC. This translates into CASSQVSGGGVETQYF.

This chain joins TRBV28 and TRBJ2-7, with 8 bases lining up with TRBD1. Per the germline V gene, CDR1 is MDHEN and CDR2 is SYDVKM. This CDR3 has 18 residues. The V gene end was trimmed by 2 bases and the J gene end by 3 bases; junction bases not matched to a gene: 15. Here the CDR3 reads CASSLISLGQGSIYEQYF. CDR3 DNA sequence: TGTGCCAGCAGTTTAATATCACTTGGACAGGGTAGTATCTACGAGCAGTACTTC.

The chain joins TRBV28 to TRBJ2-2; D remains unclear. This CDR3 has 12 amino acids. Trimming shortened V by 10 bases and J by 2 bases, and 8 bases separated the two germline ends. Germline loops: CDR1 MDHEN, CDR2 SYDVKM. The CDR3 loop reads CATCVNTGELFF. The CDR3 DNA reads as TGTGCCACCTGCGTCAACACCGGGGAGCTGTTTTTT.

CDR3 in amino acids: CASSSVAGGAYEQYF. CDR3 coding DNA: TGTGCCAGCAGCTCAGTAGCGGGGGGGGCCTACGAGCAGTACTTC. The genes are TRBV11-2 and TRBJ2-7, with TRBD2 identical over 11 bases. V lost 4 bases and J lost 2; bases outside the gene matches: 4. CDR1 and CDR2 from the germline V gene are SGHAT and FQNNGV. The CDR3 is 15 residues long.

The chain links TRBV19 to TRBJ1-5; 8 bases align to TRBD1. The trim removed 2 bases at V and 4 bases at J, leaving 10 bases unmatched. This CDR3 is 17 amino acids long. Looked up from germline, CDR1 is LNHDA and CDR2 is SQIVND (reference sequence). This CDR3 reads CASSIMGTGIGNQPQHF. CDR3 bases: TGTGCCAGTAGTATAATGGGGACAGGTATTGGTAATCAGCCCCAGCATTTT.

The chain carries TRBV6-5 and TRBJ1-1, with D possibly TRBD1 on 5 matching bases. CDR1 is MNHEY, CDR2 SVGAGI, per germline. V lost 6 bases and J 5 bases, leaving 16 bases between the germline ends. The CDR3 length is 14 residues. The CDR3 DNA reads TGTGCCAGCAGATCCAACGCAGGGAGGACTGAAGCTTTCTTT. It translates to CASRSNAGRTEAFF.